This T cell receptor beta chain comes out of a study of T cell responses to AZD1222 COVID-19 vaccine. Findings and limits, study-wide: Vaccine-associated CD4 TCRs ranged over spike, dominating at 160-218 and 743-854. The peak T cell response came first, and repertoires were sampled only after it. Females outnumbered males among donors, who were mostly white British; clonal diversity was possibly underestimated. Nearly half of the spike-specific TCRs reportedly recognize variant regions that carry no mutations.

Remarks on this clone: The antigen is undetermined.

This CDR3 region has 15 residues. The V and J ends lost 4 bases and 4 bases, in that order; junction bases with no gene match: 7. Germline V CDR1 and CDR2: MGHRA, YSYEKL. Here immunoSEQ multiplex PCR was the method, and the copy in TCRdb shows in-frame clones only, minus some. The sample carries approximately 160,000 clones, 90% recorded once. This chain links TRBV4-1 with TRBJ1-2; 9 nucleotides match TRBD1. This TCR was recovered from an adult in good health. This sample comprised peripheral blood, obtained on day 0 of AZD1222 vaccination. CDR3 amino acids: CASSPTGGTSYGYTF. The CDR3 DNA follows: TGCGCCAGCAGCCCGACAGGGGGAACCTCCTATGGCTACACCTTC.